A single sample gave rise to the 16 T cell receptor beta chains below, sequenced in a study of blood T cell repertoires in COVID-19. Data came from immunoSEQ multiplex PCR; TCRdb stores just in-frame clones and leaves some out. The table lists 150,000 to 200,000 clones, 84% of them singletons, with 7.5% to 9.5% in the top ten. The material sequenced was peripheral blood. Every receptor here comes from a middle-aged man who had recovered from COVID-19.

DNA of the CDR3: TGTGCCAGCAGCAGACAGCGAACAGATTCACCCCTCCACTTT. Its protein is CASSRQRTDSPLHF. V and J are TRBV6-5 and TRBJ1-6; D may be TRBD1 (5 bases). The CDR3 has 14 residues. The ends were cut back, 6 bases at V and 8 bases at J, with 14 bases in the middle. Germline values: CDR1 MNHEY, CDR2 SVGAGI.

This chain uses TRBV5-5 with TRBJ1-4; D is ambiguous. The CDR3 length is 14 residues. The germline V gene encodes CDR1 SGHKS and CDR2 YYEKEE (reference sequence). Trimming cost V 0 bases and J 6 bases, with 9 bases left between them. The CDR3 DNA is TGTGCCAGCAGCTTGGCCGGCCAGGATGAAAAACTGTTTTTT. Amino acids: CASSLAGQDEKLFF.

The chain links TRBV4-3 to TRBJ1-1; D uncertain. Germline-derived CDR1 and CDR2 are LGHNA and YSLEER. CDR3 size: 13 residues. V was pared by 5 bases and J by 1 base, with 8 bases between. The CDR3 sequence is CASSLRQNTEAFF. Written as DNA, the CDR3 is TGCGCCAGCAGCTTACGACAGAACACTGAAGCTTTCTTT.

This chain uses TRBV3-1 (or the pseudogene TRBV3-2) with TRBJ2-7, with TRBD1 as a possible D gene (5 bases). This CDR3 contains 16 residues. V was pared by 3 bases and J by 2 bases, with 17 bases between. Germline V gives CDR1 LGHDT, CDR2 YNNKEL (reference sequence). The CDR3, as DNA: TGTGCCAGCAGCCACAGCCCTCAGGGCCAAACCTACGAGCAGTACTTC. Its translation: CASSHSPQGQTYEQYF.

This CDR3 is CASSLARRDTQYF. The CDR3 DNA reads TGTGCCAGCAGCTTAGCGCGCCGAGATACGCAGTATTTT. The chain is built from TRBV7-2 and TRBJ2-3; unclear D gene. This CDR3 spans 13 amino acids. V lost 0 bases and J lost 5, with 6 bases in between. Per germline, CDR1 SGHTA and CDR2 FQGNSA. The variable domain in full, with the rest retrieved from reference TRBV7-2 and TRBJ2-3, is GAGVSQSPSNKVTEKGKDVELRCDPISGHTALYWYRQSLGQGLEFLIYFQGNSAPDKSGLPSDRFSAERTGGSVSTLTIQRTQQEDSAVYLCASSLARRDTQYFGPGTRLTVL.

This chain connects TRBV5-6 to TRBJ2-7, with TRBD1 identical over 7 bases. Trimming removed 3 bases from V and 3 bases from J; junction bases left unmatched: 3. The CDR3 is 13 amino acids. CDR1 and CDR2 from the germline V gene are SGHDT and YYEEEE. The CDR3 nucleotides are TGTGCCAGCAGCTCCAGGGGGAGCTACGAGCAGTACTTC. The encoded protein is CASSSRGSYEQYF.

The V gene is TRBV5-5, the J gene TRBJ2-2, with D maybe TRBD1 (6 bases). Germline V gene sequence: CDR1 SGHKS, CDR2 YYEKEE (reference sequence). The CDR3 spans 13 residues. Trimming took 9 bases from V and 3 from J, leaving 12 bases between them. CDR3 in amino acids: CATRGIDTGELFF. DNA for the CDR3: TGTGCCACTAGGGGGATCGACACCGGGGAGCTGTTTTTT.

The CDR3 DNA follows: TGTGCCAGCAGCTACCCCGGGAAGAACACTGAAGCTTTCTTT. Translated, it gives CASSYPGKNTEAFF. The chain joins TRBV5-6 to TRBJ1-1; D is unclear. The CDR3 sequence is 14 residues long. Germline CDR1 SGHDT, CDR2 YYEEEE. Trimming took 3 bases from V and 1 from J, leaving 10 bases between them.

This clone was seen a handful of times. The gene calls are TRBV3-1 (or the pseudogene TRBV3-2) and TRBJ1-2; D unclear. In germline, CDR1 is LGHDT, CDR2 YNNKEL (reference sequence). The CDR3 spans 13 residues. V lost 1 base and J lost 6, with 9 bases in between. CDR3 sequence reads: CASSQVGLDGYTF. The CDR3 DNA reads as TGTGCCAGCAGCCAAGTAGGACTAGATGGCTACACCTTC.

The V gene is TRBV2, the J gene TRBJ1-5, with 8 bases that match TRBD1. Trimming at V came to 6 bases and at J to 3 bases, leaving 1 base not matched to a gene. This CDR3 spans 13 amino acids. Germline-derived CDR1 and CDR2 are SNHLY and FYNNEI. In DNA, the CDR3 is TGTGCCAGCAGCCAGGGGGCCAATCAGCCCCAGCATTTT. Translating gives CASSQGANQPQHF.

The chain couples TRBV11-2 to TRBJ1-2; the D gene is possibly TRBD1 (6 bases). The V gene's germline CDR1 is SGHAT and CDR2 FQNNGV. The length of the CDR3 is 13 residues. V was cut by 5 bases and J by 4 bases, with 11 bases left in between. CDR3 residues: CASSAQGFYGYTF. The CDR3 bases are TGTGCCAGCAGCGCCCAGGGGTTCTATGGCTACACCTTC.

V gene TRBV7-5 combines with J gene TRBJ1-5; the D call of TRBD1 is as the table states it, not checked on the DNA. TRBV7-5 has pseudogene status. The CDR3 has 17 amino acids. CDR3 sequence: CARSFWPQAASHQPQHF. The CDR3 coding sequence is TGTGCCAGAAGCTTTTGGCCCCAGGCTGCTTCCCATCAGCCCCAGCATTTT.

The chain combines TRBV29-1 with TRBJ1-4; D may be TRBD1 (5 bases). The CDR3 loop spans 15 amino acids. V was clipped by 1 base and J by 11 bases, with 20 bases between them. The germline V gene encodes CDR1 SQVTM and CDR2 ANQGSEA. In nucleotides, the CDR3 is TGCAGCGTTGAAGGAGGGGACTTTCTAATGGGGAAACTGTTTTTT. Amino acids: CSVEGGDFLMGKLFF.

The V gene is TRBV7-8, the J gene TRBJ1-4, with unresolved D. The CDR3 length is 16 residues. V was cut by 5 bases and J by 0 bases, with 13 bases left in between. From germline, CDR1 is SGHVS and CDR2 FQNEAQ. The CDR3 region has the DNA TGTGCCAGCAGCCCCGTACGGGGATCAACTAATGAAAAACTGTTTTTT. Translation: CASSPVRGSTNEKLFF.

This clone was seen a single time. Other DNA sequences of this sample code for an identical CDR3. In nucleotides, the CDR3 is TGTGCCAGTAGTTTTCAAAACACTGAAGCTTTCTTT. Its protein is CASSFQNTEAFF. V usage is TRBV19 and J usage is TRBJ1-1; D gene unclear. The germline gives CDR1 LNHDA, CDR2 SQIVND (reference sequence). CDR3 length: 12 residues. The ends were cut back, 5 bases at V and 2 bases at J, with 6 bases in the middle.

The CDR3 DNA follows: TGTGCCAGCAGCTTAACATGGGTTGCGGCGGATACGCAGTATTTT. Its translation: CASSLTWVAADTQYF. This chain joins TRBV7-2 and TRBJ2-3; D is undetermined. Germline assignment: CDR1 SGHTA and CDR2 FQGNSA. CDR3 size: 15 residues. V gave up 2 bases and J gave up 6 bases, with 15 bases separating them.